The sequence of this T cell receptor beta chain was determined in a study of PD-1 blockade in classical Hodgkin lymphoma. Study results and caveats: Relapsed/refractory patients reportedly had lower baseline diversity than newly diagnosed patients.

This sample's time point: cycle 4 day 1 (C4D1), after 5 to 7 weeks of nivolumab. All patients experienced relapse after autologous stem cell transplantation, and brentuximab vedotin exposure was variable. Complete response, partial response or progressive disease constituted the best responses recorded. Notes on this clone: Its antigen is unknown.

Germline-derived CDR1 and CDR2 are SQVTM and ANQGSEA. Trimming stripped 4 bases from V and 0 bases from J, with 19 bases between. This CDR3 is built from 17 residues. Measured with immunoSEQ multiplex PCR; TCRdb has only the in-frame clones, and not every one. The sample includes under 40,000 clones, around 80% of them seen just once. The chain combines TRBV29-1 with TRBJ1-5; D gene unclear. The TCR originated in a human donor with classical Hodgkin lymphoma. The specimen was peripheral blood mononuclear cells (PBMCs), collected before the fourth cycle of nivolumab. The CDR3 coding sequence is TGCAGCGTTGGAAAGTTTTTTGACGCCTATAGCAATCAGCCCCAGCATTTT. Amino acids: CSVGKFFDAYSNQPQHF.